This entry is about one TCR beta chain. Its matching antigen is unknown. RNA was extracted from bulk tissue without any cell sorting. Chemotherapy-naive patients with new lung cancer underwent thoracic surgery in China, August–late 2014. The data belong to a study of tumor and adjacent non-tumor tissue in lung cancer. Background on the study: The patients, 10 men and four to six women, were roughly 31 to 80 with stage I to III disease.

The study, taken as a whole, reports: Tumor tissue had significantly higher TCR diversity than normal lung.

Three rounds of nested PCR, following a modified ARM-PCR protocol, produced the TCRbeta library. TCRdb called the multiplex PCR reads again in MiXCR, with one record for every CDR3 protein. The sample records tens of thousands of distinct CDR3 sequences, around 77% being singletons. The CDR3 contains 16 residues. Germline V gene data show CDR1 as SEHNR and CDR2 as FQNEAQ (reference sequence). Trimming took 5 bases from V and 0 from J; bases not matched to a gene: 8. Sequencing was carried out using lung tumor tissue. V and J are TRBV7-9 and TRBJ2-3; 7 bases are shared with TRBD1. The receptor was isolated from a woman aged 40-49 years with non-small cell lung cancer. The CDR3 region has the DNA TGTGCCAGCAGCGGTCCGGGACAGCAAAGCACAGATACGCAGTATTTT. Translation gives CASSGPGQQSTDTQYF. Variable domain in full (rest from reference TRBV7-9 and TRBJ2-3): DTGVSQNPRHKITKRGQNVTFRCDPISEHNRLYWYRQTLGQGPEFLTYFQNEAQLEKSRLLSDRFSAERPKGSFSTLEIQRTEQGDSAMYLCASSGPGQQSTDTQYFGPGTRLTVL.